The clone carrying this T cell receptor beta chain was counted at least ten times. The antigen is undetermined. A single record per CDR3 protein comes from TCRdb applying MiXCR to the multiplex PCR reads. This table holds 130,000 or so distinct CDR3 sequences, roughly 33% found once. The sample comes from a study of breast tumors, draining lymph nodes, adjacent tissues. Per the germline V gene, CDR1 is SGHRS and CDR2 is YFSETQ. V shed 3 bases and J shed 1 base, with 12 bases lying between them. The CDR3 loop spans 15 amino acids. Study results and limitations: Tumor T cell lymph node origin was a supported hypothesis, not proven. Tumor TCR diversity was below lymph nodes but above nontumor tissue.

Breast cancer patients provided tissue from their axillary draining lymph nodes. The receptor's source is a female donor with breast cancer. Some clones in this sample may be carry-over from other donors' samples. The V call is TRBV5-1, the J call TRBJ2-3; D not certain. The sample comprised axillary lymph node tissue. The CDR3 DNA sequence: TGCGCCAGCAGCTCTCCGGACCTTGGCACAGATACGCAGTATTTT. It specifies CASSSPDLGTDTQYF.